This TCR beta chain is drawn from a study of cytomegalovirus exposure and HLA in healthy donors. This CDR3 comprises 17 residues. Germline CDR1 reads SGHTA; CDR2 reads FQGNSA. J was trimmed by 3 bases and V by 2 bases; bases with no gene match: 8. Study-wide points: Later on, an analysis showed TCR association rates differing by HLA locus, with DRB1 the most and HLA-C the fewest. Using a false discovery rate of 0.05, a later analysis showed that approximately 17,000 TCR beta sequences were associated with HLA alleles.

PCR was performed using 60 Vbeta and 13 Jbeta primers. Here immunoSEQ multiplex PCR was the method, and the copy in TCRdb shows in-frame clones only, minus some. The sample has some 180,000 clones; over 75% are singletons. Worth noting for this clone: Antigen specificity is unknown.

This TCR derives from a woman aged 30 to 39 in good health and CMV-seronegative. The chain is built from TRBV7-2 and TRBJ2-3; 10 bases line up with TRBD2. Sequencing was done on a sample of PBMCs. DNA for the CDR3: TGTGCCAGCAGCTTACTAGCGGGGGCCTATGCGACAGATACGCAGTATTTT. Translated: CASSLLAGAYATDTQYF.